The 20 T cell receptor beta chains in this list originate from one sample, sequenced in a study of T-cell memory formation after mild COVID-19. In TCRdb, the 5' RACE reads were re-called with MiXCR into one record per CDR3 protein. The table shows approximately 30,000 distinct CDR3 sequences, with 16% occurring only once. The sample comprised PBMCs or a T cell subset sorted from them (not recorded which). The receptors originated from an adult who had mild COVID-19 (a few samples of this study predate the infection). Cell type and time point are not known.

This clonotype was seen at least ten times. The chain couples TRBV5-1 to TRBJ2-5, with a tentative D call TRBD1 (7 bases). Looked up from germline, CDR1 is SGHRS and CDR2 is YFSETQ. This CDR3 has 14 residues. V was shortened by 2 bases and J by 5 bases, with 13 bases between the two germline ends. CDR3 protein: CASSFRGVEETQYF. For the CDR3, the DNA is TGCGCCAGCAGCTTCAGGGGGGTTGAGGAGACCCAGTACTTC. The full variable domain, in which reference TRBV5-1 and TRBJ2-5 provide the parts outside the CDR3, is KAGVTQTPRYLIKTRGQQVTLSCSPISGHRSVSWYQQTPGQGLQFLFEYFSETQRNKGNFPGRFSGRQFSNSRSEMNVSTLELGDSALYLCASSFRGVEETQYFGPGTRLLVL.

The genes are TRBV12-3 or TRBV12-4 and TRBJ2-1; D is undetermined. The germline V and J ends were trimmed by 3 bases and 9 bases, with 3 bases remaining between them. The CDR3 runs to 10 residues. CDR3 in amino acids: CASSFGEQFF. The CDR3 DNA follows: TGTGCCAGCAGTTTTGGTGAGCAGTTCTTC.

In its sample, this clonotype was seen many times. The chain recombines TRBV14 with TRBJ2-7; perhaps TRBD1 as D (5 bases). The CDR3 totals 13 residues. Trimming shortened V by 3 bases and J by 6 bases, and 12 bases separated the two germline ends. CDR1 is SGHDN and CDR2 is FVKESK in the germline V gene. CDR3 amino acids: CASSHRTQGEQYF. For the CDR3, the DNA is TGTGCCAGCAGCCACCGGACGCAGGGCGAGCAGTACTTC.

This clonotype was recorded at least ten times. V is TRBV12-3 or TRBV12-4 and J is TRBJ2-3, with D perhaps TRBD1 (6 bases). Trimming took off 5 bases at V and 2 bases at J, with 14 bases between the two ends. The CDR3 covers 15 residues. The DNA for the CDR3 is TGTGCCAGCAGTCCAGGGGAACTCACCACAGATACGCAGTATTTT. Amino acid sequence: CASSPGELTTDTQYF.

At least ten counts were recorded for this clonotype. V usage is TRBV4-2 and J usage is TRBJ2-1; D ambiguous. CDR3 length: 15 residues. Trimming cost V 0 bases and J 0 bases, with 6 bases left between them. Germline CDR1 is LGHNA and CDR2 is YNFKEQ. The CDR3 sequence: CASSQDKNSYNEQFF. CDR3 nucleotides: TGTGCCAGCAGCCAAGATAAGAACTCCTACAATGAGCAGTTCTTC.

The chain recombines TRBV7-3 with TRBJ2-3; TRBD2 aligns across 12 bases. Germline CDR1 SGHTA, CDR2 FQGTGA. CDR3 length equals 16 residues. The V gene end was trimmed by 5 bases and the J gene end by 7 bases; junction bases not matched to a gene: 10. The DNA of the CDR3 is TGTGCCAGCAGCGCCCAAGCGACTAGCGGGGGTAATACGCAGTATTTT. The encoded protein is CASSAQATSGGNTQYF.

This clonotype was detected a few times. This chain joins TRBV19 and TRBJ2-2; 9 nucleotides agree with TRBD1. Germline CDR1 and CDR2: LNHDA and SQIVND (reference sequence). The length of the CDR3 is 14 residues. V gave up 6 bases and J gave up 6 bases; unmatched junction bases: 5. The CDR3 spells CASSSRQGAGELFF. The CDR3, as DNA: TGTGCCAGTAGCAGTAGACAGGGGGCCGGGGAGCTGTTTTTT.

Many counts were recorded for this clonotype. The J gene is TRBJ2-7, the V gene TRBV20-1; 8 bases align to TRBD1. V gave up 3 bases and J gave up 3 bases; unmatched junction bases: 7. Germline CDR1 and CDR2: DFQATT and SNEGSKA (reference sequence). The CDR3 extends over 14 amino acids. Written as DNA, the CDR3 is TGCAGTGCTAGTAAGTCAGGGGGCAACTACGAGCAGTACTTC. The encoded protein is CSASKSGGNYEQYF.

This clonotype turned up a few times. The V gene is TRBV6-6, the J gene TRBJ1-4, with D tentatively TRBD1 (5 bases). The CDR3 length is 16 residues. Looked up from germline, CDR1 is MNHNY and CDR2 is SVGAGI (reference sequence). Trimming took off 6 bases at V and 4 bases at J, with 18 bases between the two ends. Here the CDR3 DNA reads TGTGCCAGCAGCGATCCCCCAGGGTTGGATAATGAAAAACTGTTTTTT. It yields the protein CASSDPPGLDNEKLFF.

This clonotype has a count of ten or more. The J gene is TRBJ1-4, the V gene TRBV7-2; the match to TRBD1 covers 7 bases. V lost 5 bases, J lost 7 bases, and 10 bases stayed unmatched. Looked up from germline, CDR1 is SGHTA and CDR2 is FQGNSA. CDR3 length equals 15 residues. This chain's CDR3 is CASSPGVRGAEKLFF. In DNA form, the CDR3 reads TGTGCCAGCAGCCCCGGTGTCAGGGGGGCTGAAAAACTGTTTTTT.

This clonotype was seen repeatedly, ten times or more. The V gene is TRBV5-4, the J gene TRBJ2-3, with D perhaps TRBD1 or TRBD2 (5 bases each). Germline CDR1 reads SGHNT; CDR2 reads YYREEE (reference sequence). Trimming removed 0 bases from V and 2 bases from J, with 10 bases in between. The CDR3 spans 15 residues. CDR3 loop: CASSLVRGHTDTQYF. The CDR3 coding sequence is TGTGCCAGCAGCTTGGTGAGGGGCCACACAGATACGCAGTATTTT.

V usage is TRBV5-6 and J usage is TRBJ2-1; D call uncertain. The germline V and J ends were trimmed by 2 bases and 9 bases, with 12 bases remaining between them. CDR1 SGHDT and CDR2 YYEEEE come from the germline V gene. The CDR3 is 13 residues long. The CDR3 DNA sequence: TGTGCCAGCAGCTTATCCGGTCCGGGTGAGCAGTTCTTC. Its translation: CASSLSGPGEQFF.

This clonotype was seen ten or more times. Written as DNA, the CDR3 is TGTGCCAGCAGCCCCCACGGGACTGGCTACACCTTC. Translating gives CASSPHGTGYTF. This sequence joins TRBV7-9 and TRBJ1-2; tentatively, D is TRBD1 (5 bases). The V end was cut by 5 bases, the J end by 7 bases, with 11 bases between. Germline lookup yields CDR1 SEHNR and CDR2 FQNEAQ (reference sequence). This CDR3 is built from 12 residues.

This clonotype was counted ten times or more. The chain employs TRBV21-1 and TRBJ1-2. TRBV21-1 is termed a pseudogene. The CDR3 totals 12 residues. CDR3 in amino acids: CASSKGSYGYTF. The CDR3 region has the DNA TGTGCCAGCAGCAAAGGCAGCTATGGCTACACCTTC.

The chain employs TRBV18 and TRBJ1-1; tentatively, D is TRBD1 (6 bases). Germline CDR1 reads KGHSH; CDR2 reads LQKENI. V gave up 6 bases and J gave up 5 bases, with 16 bases separating them. The CDR3 extends over 14 amino acids. The CDR3 loop reads CASSEGGGGTEAFF. CDR3 coding DNA: TGTGCCAGCTCCGAGGGGGGCGGAGGTACTGAAGCTTTCTTT.

By share of the sample, this clonotype is medium-sized. This chain connects TRBV7-9 to TRBJ2-1, with D perhaps TRBD1 (5 bases). This CDR3 contains 14 residues. Germline CDR1 SEHNR, CDR2 FQNEAQ (reference sequence). V was clipped by 5 bases and J by 9 bases, with 17 bases between them. CDR3 in DNA: TGTGCCAGCAGCCCAAGGGCAGGGAAGGGTGAGCAGTTCTTC. Translated: CASSPRAGKGEQFF.

V usage is TRBV29-1 and J usage is TRBJ2-7; maybe TRBD2 (5 bases). Germline values: CDR1 SQVTM, CDR2 ANQGSEA. This CDR3 region has 13 residues. Between the trimmed V and J ends, which lost 6 bases and 1 base, there was a span of 13 bases. The CDR3 coding sequence is TGCAGCGTCGGCGAGGGATTTTCCTACGAGCAGTACTTC. It codes for CSVGEGFSYEQYF.

J is TRBJ1-5 and V is TRBV19; D is ambiguous. The CDR3 has 15 residues. V gave up 3 bases and J gave up 5 bases, with 14 bases separating them. Germline V gene lookup returns CDR1 LNHDA and CDR2 SQIVND (reference sequence). CDR3 DNA: TGTGCCAGTAGTATGGGAGTACTTGGCCATCAGCCCCAGCATTTT. Its translation is CASSMGVLGHQPQHF. The complete variable domain, with remaining parts taken from reference TRBV19 and TRBJ1-5, reads DGGITQSPKYLFRKEGQNVTLSCEQNLNHDAMYWYRQDPGQGLRLIYYSQIVNDFQKGDIAEGYSVSREKKESFPLTVTSAQKNPTAFYLCASSMGVLGHQPQHFGDGTRLSIL.

Judged by abundance, this clonotype is medium-sized. CDR3 DNA: TGTGCCATCAGTGACCGAGAAGGTCAGCCCCAGCATTTT. Translated, it gives CAISDREGQPQHF. This chain joins TRBV10-3 and TRBJ1-5; D remains unclear. In germline, CDR1 is ENHRY, CDR2 SYGVKD. V lost 3 bases and J 6 bases, leaving 9 bases between the germline ends. The CDR3 is 13 amino acids.

Many counts were recorded for this clonotype. This chain joins TRBV5-1 and TRBJ2-5; D might be TRBD2 (5 bases). The CDR3 is 15 amino acids. With 4 bases removed from V and 5 bases from J, the gap between germline ends came to 18 bases. Per germline, CDR1 SGHRS and CDR2 YFSETQ. The CDR3 sequence is CASSPPGSDVETQYF. For the CDR3, the DNA is TGCGCCAGCAGCCCCCCGGGGAGTGACGTCGAGACCCAGTACTTC.